These 4 T cell receptor beta chains share one sample of origin, sequenced in a study of CD8 T cells in ankylosing spondylitis. TCRdb reprocessed the 5' RACE reads via MiXCR and lists one record per CDR3 protein. Of roughly 220,000 distinct CDR3 sequences in the sample, 15% to 20% are singletons; the top ten hold approximately 40%. The antigens for these receptors are not known. General study results and limits: About 8 highly homologous variants made up a TCR beta motif, and this motif appeared characteristic of ankylosing spondylitis blood.

Sequenced material: blood, either unsorted or a sorted T cell fraction (not recorded which). The receptors shown here come from a male donor with ankylosing spondylitis.

V usage is TRBV19 and J usage is TRBJ2-1; 7 bases map to TRBD2. This CDR3 contains 16 residues. CDR1 LNHDA and CDR2 SQIVND come from the germline V gene (reference sequence). Trimming at V came to 3 bases and at J to 10 bases, leaving 15 bases not matched to a gene. CDR3 amino acids: CASSIVAGAPGEEQFF. As DNA, the CDR3 is TGTGCCAGTAGTATTGTGGCGGGAGCCCCCGGGGAGGAGCAGTTCTTC.

This clonotype has ten or more counts. This chain links TRBV29-1 with TRBJ2-1; D remains unclear. The CDR3 covers 12 residues. The germline gives CDR1 SQVTM, CDR2 ANQGSEA. V gave up 5 bases and J gave up 5 bases, with 10 bases separating them. In DNA, the CDR3 is TGCAGCGTTCGACATGAGGACAATGAGCAGTTCTTC. The encoded protein is CSVRHEDNEQFF.

This clonotype was seen at least ten times. J is TRBJ1-1 and V is TRBV20-1; TRBD1 is a possible D gene (5 bases). Germline V gives CDR1 DFQATT, CDR2 SNEGSKA (reference sequence). The CDR3 totals 15 residues. The ends were cut back, 0 bases at V and 1 base at J, with 12 bases in the middle. The CDR3 region is CSARDAGRENTEAFF. The CDR3 nucleotides are TGCAGTGCTAGAGACGCGGGACGGGAGAACACTGAAGCTTTCTTT.

This clonotype was seen many times. The chain couples TRBV12-3 or TRBV12-4 to TRBJ2-5; no definite D call. There are 14 residues in the CDR3. V lost 6 bases and J lost 5, with 16 bases in between. The CDR3 nucleotides read TGTGCCAGCAGAAGCAAGTTGGGTACGGAGACCCAGTACTTC. It codes for CASRSKLGTETQYF.